Below are 3 T cell receptor beta chains sequenced from a single sample in a study of metastatic and nonmetastatic thyroid tumors. TCRdb re-analyzed the PCR reads through MiXCR. The table has about 19,000 clones, roughly 23% seen once. Among the patients, none had received any treatment before thyroid surgery. Sequenced input: tumor tissue. The source of these receptors is a male donor with papillary thyroid cancer or a benign thyroid nodule (not recorded which). Some clones in this sample may be carry-over from other donors' samples.

This clone was seen just once. The J gene is TRBJ2-7, the V gene TRBV20-1, with D perhaps being TRBD1 or TRBD2 (6 bases each). Per germline, CDR1 DFQATT and CDR2 SNEGSKA (reference sequence). V dropped 0 bases and J dropped 4 bases, with 16 bases sitting between them. The CDR3 is made up of 15 amino acids. CDR3 residues: CSARDGGRNTYEQYF. The CDR3 DNA reads as TGCAGTGCTAGAGATGGGGGGCGAAATACGTACGAGCAGTACTTC.

This clone was counted ten times or more. CDR3 bases: TGTGCCAGCAGTTCTCTAGCGGGAGGTAACCAGCAGTACTTC. This codes for CASSSLAGGNQQYF. This chain connects TRBV28 to TRBJ2-7, with 11 bases matching TRBD2. Trimming cost V 4 bases and J 8 bases; bases outside gene matches: 7. Germline assignment: CDR1 MDHEN and CDR2 SYDVKM. The CDR3 runs to 14 residues.

This clone was observed many times. The chain is built from TRBV30 and TRBJ2-2; 7 positions match TRBD2. The CDR3 runs to 13 residues. V lost 0 bases, J lost 7 bases, and 2 bases stayed unmatched. The germline V gene encodes CDR1 GTSNPN and CDR2 SVGIG (reference sequence). CDR3 DNA sequence: TGTGCCTGGAGTGTAGGGAGGGGCGGGGAGCTGTTTTTT. Its protein product is CAWSVGRGGELFF.